This note documents a single T cell receptor (beta chain) sequence. This record comes from a study of blood T cell repertoires in COVID-19. Turning to the study itself: Acute and convalescent COVID-19 samples came from the United States, Italy and Spain. In each case, the material was cDNA or gDNA derived from T cells, B-cell-depleted T cells, or PBMCs.

Per the study methods: Reference gene primer amplification yielded estimated nucleated cell counts. The table came from immunoSEQ multiplex PCR; TCRdb's copy has only in-frame clones and leaves some out. D and trimming come from the DNA, and the V and J calls and clone size come from that table. The data hold around 90,000 clones, with about 81% observed a single time. Germline V gene lookup returns CDR1 SNHLY and CDR2 FYNNEI. The ends were cut back, 5 bases at V and 6 bases at J, with 11 bases in the middle. The CDR3 runs to 12 residues. The sequence was collected from a human donor in a cohort sampled during active COVID-19. The J gene is TRBJ2-7, the V gene TRBV2, with TRBD2 as a possible D gene (6 bases). The specimen was peripheral blood. The CDR3 sequence: CASSYSGVEQYF. CDR3 nucleotide sequence: TGTGCCAGCAGTTACTCGGGGGTCGAGCAGTACTTC.